This T cell receptor beta chain was obtained from a study of shared clonotypes between healthy human individuals. The CDR3 consists of 18 residues. Trimming at V came to 3 bases and at J to 6 bases, leaving 13 bases not matched to a gene. In germline, CDR1 is LGHNA, CDR2 YNFKEQ. Nashville, Tennessee was home to all donors, each a Caucasian adult. Study-level results: Measured sharing among donors was expected to vary with sequencing depth.

Unsorted PBMC replicate PCRs drew on 250 to 300 ng DNA, representing tens of thousands of T cell genomes. Method: immunoSEQ multiplex PCR; TCRdb's copy keeps in-frame clones and lacks some. This table holds about 480,000 clones, approximately 85% found once. This clone was picked up one time. The antigen remains unidentified. V gene TRBV4-2 combines with J gene TRBJ2-3; 12 bases fit TRBD2. This receptor was identified in a woman aged 40 to 50 in good health. Some clones in this sample may be carry-over from other donors' samples. Sequencing was done on a sample of PBMCs. As DNA, the CDR3 is TGTGCCAGCAGCCAGCCCTCCCCTAGCGGGAGGGTCGAGGATACGCAGTATTTT. It is translated as CASSQPSPSGRVEDTQYF.